The rows below give T cell receptor beta chains drawn from one sample of a study of shared clonotypes between healthy human individuals. Repertoires were generated with immunoSEQ multiplex PCR, while TCRdb's copy carries only in-frame clones and drops some. Of a few million clones in the sample, 90% to 95% were seen once. The specimen was naive CD4+ T cells sorted from blood. Receptors originate from a man in his late teens or twenties in good health. The CDR3 runs from the conserved cysteine through the conserved F or W.

v_call cdr3_aa
TRBV7-9 CASSLEGLLELFF
TRBV6-4 CASSEERGPYEQYF
TRBV5-4 CASSPGGIKYEQYF
TRBV7-2 CASSLGGLWGSYGYTF
TRBV10-3 CAISESQGGEQYF
TRBV4-1 CASSDRVGDGYTF
TRBV20-1 CSASVEEQFF
TRBV7-2 CASSLGGGTYNEQFF
TRBV4-1 CASSQDEDSAYNSPLHF
TRBV4-1 CASGEGGYGYTF
TRBV28 CASSLWPGGLTYEQYF
TRBV5-6 CASSSPTSGETQYF